A single sample gave rise to the 26 T cell receptor beta chains below, sequenced in a study of shared clonotypes between healthy human individuals. This table comes from immunoSEQ multiplex PCR, and its TCRdb copy is limited to in-frame clones, with some not included. The sample holds around 1,100,000 clones, approximately 77% seen once. Input material: memory CD4+ T cells from PBMCs. The subset was: CD45RA-negative fraction. The receptors originated from a man younger than 30 in good health. Some clones in this sample may be carry-over from other donors' samples.

The chain is built from TRBV7-3 and TRBJ2-7, with D hard to call. This CDR3 spans 14 amino acids. Germline V CDR1 and CDR2: SGHTA, FQGTGA. Trimming shortened V by 5 bases and J by 4 bases, and 15 bases separated the two germline ends. CDR3 residues: CASSPTTGTYEQYF. CDR3 coding DNA: TGTGCCAGCAGCCCAACTACTGGCACTTACGAGCAGTACTTC.

The chain links TRBV5-1 to TRBJ2-3; D is perhaps TRBD1 or TRBD2 (5 bases each). Germline V CDR1 and CDR2: SGHRS, YFSETQ. This CDR3 is 16 amino acids long. V was shortened by 0 bases and J by 6 bases, with 17 bases between the two germline ends. CDR3 region: CASSLVGGMNLDTQYF. The DNA for the CDR3 is TGCGCCAGCAGCTTGGTTGGGGGAATGAATTTGGATACGCAGTATTTT.

The chain employs TRBV5-4 and TRBJ2-2; 9 nucleotides align to TRBD1. After removal of 4 bases from V and 7 bases from J, the junction contained 8 bases not matched to a gene. Germline loops: CDR1 SGHNT, CDR2 YYREEE (reference sequence). The CDR3 runs to 15 residues. The DNA of the CDR3 is TGTGCCAGCAGCCCGGACAGGGGTACTTACGGGGAGCTGTTTTTT. Protein product: CASSPDRGTYGELFF.

V usage is TRBV7-2 and J usage is TRBJ1-1, with a possible D match to TRBD1 (5 bases). This CDR3 is 13 amino acids long. The germline V and J ends were trimmed by 9 bases and 5 bases, with 16 bases remaining between them. Per the germline V gene, CDR1 is SGHTA and CDR2 is FQGNSA. CDR3 sequence reads: CASNAGGGTEAFF. The CDR3 DNA reads TGTGCCAGTAATGCAGGCGGGGGAACTGAAGCTTTCTTT.

The genes are TRBV28 and TRBJ1-1; tentative D call: TRBD1 (5 bases). The germline V gene has CDR1 MDHEN and CDR2 SYDVKM. V shed 8 bases and J shed 5 bases, with 18 bases lying between them. This CDR3 region has 14 residues. The CDR3 spells CASFASVGGTEAFF. DNA of the CDR3: TGTGCCAGCTTTGCGTCGGTGGGGGGTACTGAAGCTTTCTTT. Supplemented by reference TRBV28 and TRBJ1-1, the full variable domain reads DVKVTQSSRYLVKRTGEKVFLECVQDMDHENMFWYRQDPGLGLRLIYFSYDVKMKEKGDIPEGYSVSREKKERFSLILESASTNQTSMYLCASFASVGGTEAFFGQGTRLTVV.

The sample holds a few counts of this clone. At the DNA level, this CDR3 is encoded by other sequences in the same sample as well. The V gene is TRBV19, the J gene TRBJ2-7; D is unclear. This CDR3 has 13 residues. Deletions cut 3 bases from V and 4 bases from J, with 10 bases between. The germline V gene encodes CDR1 LNHDA and CDR2 SQIVND (reference sequence). CDR3 DNA sequence: TGTGCCAGTAGTATGGCGAAATCTTACGAGCAGTACTTC. Translation gives CASSMAKSYEQYF.

This clone has just one count. Since a far larger clone is one base different, this is likely a read error. This CDR3 is also generated by other DNA sequences in the sample. The chain couples TRBV5-6 to TRBJ1-2; the match to TRBD1 covers 8 bases. The CDR3 consists of 16 residues. V shed 4 bases and J 4 bases; nucleotides not matched to a gene: 12. Germline CDR1 SGHDT, CDR2 YYEEEE. The CDR3 bases are TGTGCCAGCAGCCTATGGGGGACAGGTGATTCCTATGGCTACACCTTC. Its translation: CASSLWGTGDSYGYTF.

This chain uses TRBV10-3 with TRBJ1-5; 7 bases align to TRBD1. CDR3 length: 15 amino acids. CDR1 and CDR2 from the germline V gene are ENHRY and SYGVKD. The V gene end was trimmed by 10 bases and the J gene end by 4 bases; junction bases not matched to a gene: 13. The DNA for the CDR3 is TGTGCCACTCAGAAGGGGGGACAGACAAATCAGCCCCAGCATTTT. Amino acid sequence: CATQKGGQTNQPQHF.

The chain links TRBV30 to TRBJ1-3, with unresolved D. The CDR3 is 10 amino acids. V was pared by 5 bases and J by 5 bases, with 4 bases between. Germline V gene data show CDR1 as GTSNPN and CDR2 as SVGIG (reference sequence). This CDR3 reads CAWGRNTIYF. CDR3 sequence (DNA): TGTGCCTGGGGACGAAACACCATATATTTT.

This rearrangement joins TRBV5-1 to TRBJ2-5; the match to TRBD1 covers 12 bases. This CDR3 is built from 16 residues. The V gene's germline CDR1 is SGHRS and CDR2 YFSETQ. V gave up 3 bases and J gave up 5 bases; unmatched junction bases: 8. The CDR3 loop reads CASSYTGTGGRETQYF. CDR3 DNA: TGCGCCAGCAGCTATACCGGGACAGGGGGCAGGGAGACCCAGTACTTC.

The chain has TRBV5-1 and TRBJ2-6; maybe TRBD1 (5 bases). V was trimmed by 0 bases and J by 0 bases, leaving 10 bases between them. Per the germline V gene, CDR1 is SGHRS and CDR2 is YFSETQ. The CDR3 extends over 17 amino acids. CDR3 DNA: TGCGCCAGCAGCTTGGCTGCAGGGCCCTCTGGGGCCAACGTCCTGACTTTC. Translated: CASSLAAGPSGANVLTF.

The rearrangement joins TRBV11-2 to TRBJ2-2; TRBD2 might be the D (6 bases). Germline loops: CDR1 SGHAT, CDR2 FQNNGV. This CDR3 is 16 amino acids long. V lost 4 bases, J lost 1 base, and 13 bases lay in between. The CDR3, as DNA: TGTGCCAGCAGCTCCTACTGGGGGGAGAACACCGGGGAGCTGTTTTTT. It codes for CASSSYWGENTGELFF.

The V and J genes are TRBV4-2 and TRBJ2-3; 7 bases line up with TRBD2. This CDR3 region has 16 residues. Per the germline V gene, CDR1 is LGHNA and CDR2 is YNFKEQ. Losses at the gene ends were 0 bases for V and 1 base for J; bases not matched to a gene: 4. The CDR3 here is CASSQDAGDRTDTQYF. CDR3 sequence (DNA): TGTGCCAGCAGCCAAGACGCGGGAGACCGCACAGATACGCAGTATTTT.

The V gene is TRBV10-3, the J gene TRBJ2-2; either TRBD1 or TRBD2 may fit D (6 bases each). This CDR3 comprises 13 residues. Germline CDR1 ENHRY, CDR2 SYGVKD. V was clipped by 10 bases and J by 4 bases, with 13 bases between them. This CDR3 is CATSTGATGELFF. The CDR3 DNA sequence: TGTGCCACCTCAACGGGGGCCACCGGGGAGCTGTTTTTT.

Only a few counts were recorded for this clone. This chain links TRBV2 with TRBJ2-1; TRBD1 agrees at 7 bases. This CDR3 has 17 residues. CDR1 is SNHLY, CDR2 FYNNEI, per germline. The junction had 10 bases not matched to a gene; V was cut back by 5 bases and J by 0 bases. Here the CDR3 DNA reads TGTGCCAGCAGTCGTAACAGGGGAAAAAGCTCCTACAATGAGCAGTTCTTC. This gives the protein CASSRNRGKSSYNEQFF.

The count of this clone is one. The J gene is TRBJ2-7, the V gene TRBV18, with D possibly TRBD2 on 5 matching bases. The CDR3 contains 13 residues. Germline V CDR1 and CDR2: KGHSH, LQKENI. The germline V and J ends were trimmed by 4 bases and 2 bases, with 9 bases remaining between them. The CDR3 loop reads CASSLPGTYEQYF. In DNA, the CDR3 is TGTGCCAGCTCACTCCCGGGGACCTACGAGCAGTACTTC.

This clone has a count of ten or more. The rearrangement joins TRBV11-1 to TRBJ2-3; a possible D gene is TRBD1 (5 bases). Germline assignment: CDR1 SGHAT and CDR2 FQDESV (reference sequence). The CDR3 is made up of 13 amino acids. V lost 1 base and J 5 bases, leaving 7 bases between the germline ends. The CDR3 nucleotides read TGTGCCAGCAGCTTAGTAAGGGGAGATACGCAGTATTTT. It specifies CASSLVRGDTQYF. The complete variable domain, with remaining parts taken from reference TRBV11-1 and TRBJ2-3, reads EAEVAQSPRYKITEKSQAVAFWCDPISGHATLYWYRQILGQGPELLVQFQDESVVDDSQLPKDRFSAERLKGVDSTLKIQPAELGDSAMYLCASSLVRGDTQYFGPGTRLTVL.

The CDR3 spells CASSSTPYNEQFF. CDR3 bases: TGTGCCAGCAGCTCAACCCCGTATAATGAGCAGTTCTTC. The V and J genes are TRBV7-3 and TRBJ2-1, with D hard to call. The CDR3 consists of 13 residues. V dropped 4 bases and J dropped 7 bases, with 11 bases sitting between them. Germline CDR1 is SGHTA and CDR2 is FQGTGA.

The chain joins TRBV29-1 to TRBJ2-5; 7 bases line up with TRBD2. The CDR3 runs 14 residues. V was clipped by 6 bases and J by 4 bases; unmatched bases: 11. Germline V CDR1 and CDR2: SQVTM, ANQGSEA. The CDR3 sequence: CSVVGAGVAETQYF. Written as DNA, the CDR3 is TGCAGCGTGGTGGGCGCGGGAGTAGCAGAGACCCAGTACTTC.

The rearrangement uses TRBV7-8 and TRBJ2-2; D may be TRBD1 (6 bases). Germline assignment: CDR1 SGHVS and CDR2 FQNEAQ. Trimming shortened V by 5 bases and J by 3 bases, and 16 bases separated the two germline ends. This CDR3 region has 16 residues. CDR3 loop: CASSPPDSEYTGELFF. CDR3 nucleotide sequence: TGTGCCAGCAGCCCCCCGGACAGCGAGTACACCGGGGAGCTGTTTTTT.

V gene TRBV28 combines with J gene TRBJ2-5, with no clear D. This CDR3 region has 14 residues. V lost 0 bases to trimming and J lost 5 bases, with 10 bases between them. Germline V gene sequence: CDR1 MDHEN, CDR2 SYDVKM. The CDR3, as DNA: TGTGCCAGCAGTTTATGGGAAGGCGAGGAGACCCAGTACTTC. It codes for CASSLWEGEETQYF.

The rearrangement links TRBV5-6 to TRBJ1-2; D may be TRBD1 (6 bases). CDR3 length: 14 residues. Germline CDR1 is SGHDT and CDR2 is YYEEEE. Trimming removed 5 bases from V and 3 bases from J, with 14 bases in between. The DNA of the CDR3 is TGTGCCAGCAGTATCCAGGGGATCGACTATGGCTACACCTTC. The encoded protein is CASSIQGIDYGYTF.

The rearrangement joins TRBV10-2 to TRBJ1-4; possibly TRBD1 for D (5 bases). V lost 8 bases to trimming and J lost 8 bases, with 9 bases between them. The CDR3 extends over 11 amino acids. Looked up from germline, CDR1 is WSHSY and CDR2 is SAAADI. In DNA, the CDR3 is TGCGCCAGCGGCGCAGGGGAAAAACTGTTTTTT. This sequence encodes CASGAGEKLFF.

The genes are TRBV18 and TRBJ2-2; D is ambiguous. The CDR3 consists of 14 residues. From germline, CDR1 is KGHSH and CDR2 LQKENI. Trimming removed 4 bases from V and 7 bases from J, with 13 bases in between. The CDR3 nucleotides read TGTGCCAGCTCACGGGAATCCTACTACGGGGAGCTGTTTTTT. Translating gives CASSRESYYGELFF.

V gene TRBV6-1 combines with J gene TRBJ1-2; TRBD1 matches 9 bases. Germline CDR1 is MNHNS and CDR2 is SASEGT. J was trimmed by 8 bases and V by 2 bases; bases with no gene match: 6. CDR3 length: 14 residues. This CDR3 reads CASSEWDREFGYTF. For the CDR3, the DNA is TGTGCCAGCAGTGAATGGGACAGGGAGTTCGGCTACACCTTC.

The J gene is TRBJ2-3, the V gene TRBV2, with D possibly TRBD1 on 6 matching bases. V was shortened by 8 bases and J by 0 bases, with 12 bases between the two germline ends. The CDR3 length is 14 residues. The germline V gene encodes CDR1 SNHLY and CDR2 FYNNEI. CDR3 amino acids: CASGLGASTDTQYF. The CDR3 bases are TGTGCCAGCGGGTTGGGGGCGAGCACAGATACGCAGTATTTT.